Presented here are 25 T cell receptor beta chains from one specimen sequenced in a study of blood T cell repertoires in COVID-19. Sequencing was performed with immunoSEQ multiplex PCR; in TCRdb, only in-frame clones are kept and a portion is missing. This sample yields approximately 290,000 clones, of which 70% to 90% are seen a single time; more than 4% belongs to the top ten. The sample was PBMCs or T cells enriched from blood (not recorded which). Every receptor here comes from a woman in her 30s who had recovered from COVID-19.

CDR3 in amino acids: CASSQRGGNGNYGYTF. The DNA of the CDR3 is TGTGCCAGCAGCCAACGGGGAGGGAATGGGAACTATGGCTACACCTTC. The chain couples TRBV3-1 (or the pseudogene TRBV3-2) to TRBJ1-2, with D unresolved. V was clipped by 2 bases and J by 2 bases, with 15 bases between them. This CDR3 is 16 amino acids long. Germline lookup yields CDR1 LGHDT and CDR2 YNNKEL (reference sequence).

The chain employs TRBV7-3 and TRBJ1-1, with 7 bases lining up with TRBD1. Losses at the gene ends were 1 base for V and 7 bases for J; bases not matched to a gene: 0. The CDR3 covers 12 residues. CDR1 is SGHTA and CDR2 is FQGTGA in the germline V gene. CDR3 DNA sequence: TGTGCCAGCAGCTTAAACAGGGGTGAAGCTTTCTTT. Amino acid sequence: CASSLNRGEAFF.

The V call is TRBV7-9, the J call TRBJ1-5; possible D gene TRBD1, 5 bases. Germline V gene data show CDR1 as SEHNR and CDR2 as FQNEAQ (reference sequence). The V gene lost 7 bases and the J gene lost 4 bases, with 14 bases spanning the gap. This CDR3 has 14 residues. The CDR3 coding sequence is TGTGCCAGCACATCCAGGGATGCAAATCAGCCCCAGCATTTT. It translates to CASTSRDANQPQHF.

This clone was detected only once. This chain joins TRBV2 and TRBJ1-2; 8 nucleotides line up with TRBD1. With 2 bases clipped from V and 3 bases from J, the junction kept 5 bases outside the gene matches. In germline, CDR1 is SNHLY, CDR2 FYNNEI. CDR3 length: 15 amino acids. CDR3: CASSERQGAYYGYTF. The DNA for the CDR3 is TGTGCCAGCAGTGAAAGGCAGGGGGCGTACTATGGCTACACCTTC.

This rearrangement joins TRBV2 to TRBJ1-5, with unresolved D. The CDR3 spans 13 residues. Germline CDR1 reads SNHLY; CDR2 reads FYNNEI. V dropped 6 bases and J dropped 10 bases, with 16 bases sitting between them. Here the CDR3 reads CASSGRDGGPQHF. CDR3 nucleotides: TGTGCCAGCAGCGGACGAGACGGAGGACCCCAGCATTTT.

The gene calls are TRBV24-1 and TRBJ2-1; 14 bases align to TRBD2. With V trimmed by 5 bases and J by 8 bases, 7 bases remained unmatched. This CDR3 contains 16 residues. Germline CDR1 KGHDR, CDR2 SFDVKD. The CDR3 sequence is CATSGGGGLAGDEQFF. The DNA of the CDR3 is TGTGCCACCAGTGGAGGAGGGGGACTAGCGGGAGATGAGCAGTTCTTC.

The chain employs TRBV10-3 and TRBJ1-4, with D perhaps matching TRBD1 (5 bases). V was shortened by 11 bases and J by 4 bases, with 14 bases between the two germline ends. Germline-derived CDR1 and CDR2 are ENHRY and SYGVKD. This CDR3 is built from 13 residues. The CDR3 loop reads CAAGGVHNEKLFF. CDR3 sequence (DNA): TGTGCCGCGGGGGGGGTTCATAATGAAAAACTGTTTTTT.

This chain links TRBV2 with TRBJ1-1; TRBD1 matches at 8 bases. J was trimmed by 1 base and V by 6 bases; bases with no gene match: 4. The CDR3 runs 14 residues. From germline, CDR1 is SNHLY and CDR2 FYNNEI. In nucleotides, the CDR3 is TGTGCCAGCAGCCGACAGGGGAGGAACACTGAAGCTTTCTTT. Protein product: CASSRQGRNTEAFF.

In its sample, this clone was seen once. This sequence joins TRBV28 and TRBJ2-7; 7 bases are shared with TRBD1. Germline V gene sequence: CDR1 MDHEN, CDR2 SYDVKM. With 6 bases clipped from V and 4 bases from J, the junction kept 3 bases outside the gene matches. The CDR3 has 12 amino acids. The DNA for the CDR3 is TGTGCCAGCAGACCACAGGGGTACGAGCAGTACTTC. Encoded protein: CASRPQGYEQYF.

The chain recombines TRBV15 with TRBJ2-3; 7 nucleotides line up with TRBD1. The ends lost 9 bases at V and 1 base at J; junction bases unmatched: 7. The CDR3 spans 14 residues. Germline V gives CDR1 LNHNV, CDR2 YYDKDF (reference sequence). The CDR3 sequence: CATQPQGGTDTQYF. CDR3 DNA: TGTGCCACTCAGCCCCAGGGGGGCACAGATACGCAGTATTTT. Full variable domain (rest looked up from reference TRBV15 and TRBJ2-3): DAMVIQNPRYQVTQFGKPVTLSCSQTLNHNVMYWYQQKSSQAPKLLFHYYDKDFNNEADTPDNFQSRRPNTSFCFLDIRSPGLGDTAMYLCATQPQGGTDTQYFGPGTRLTVL.

CDR3 nucleotide sequence: TGTGCCAGCAGCCAACTGGCAGAGGACAATGAGCAGTTCTTC. This sequence encodes CASSQLAEDNEQFF. The chain recombines TRBV14 with TRBJ2-1; no clear D gene. Germline V lookup: CDR1 SGHDN, CDR2 FVKESK. CDR3 length: 14 amino acids. V was clipped by 2 bases and J by 5 bases, with 10 bases between them.

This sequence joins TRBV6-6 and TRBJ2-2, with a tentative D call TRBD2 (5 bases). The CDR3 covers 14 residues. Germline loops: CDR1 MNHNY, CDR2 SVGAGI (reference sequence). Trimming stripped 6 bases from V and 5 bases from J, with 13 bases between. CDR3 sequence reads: CASSDYTGTGELFF. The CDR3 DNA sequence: TGTGCCAGCAGCGACTACACCGGGACCGGGGAGCTGTTTTTT.

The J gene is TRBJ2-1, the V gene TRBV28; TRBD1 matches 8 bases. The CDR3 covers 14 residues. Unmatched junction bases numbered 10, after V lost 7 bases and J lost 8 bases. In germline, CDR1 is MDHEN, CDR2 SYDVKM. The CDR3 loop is CASTGSGGWDEQFF. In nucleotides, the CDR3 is TGTGCCAGCACAGGGTCAGGGGGCTGGGATGAGCAGTTCTTC.

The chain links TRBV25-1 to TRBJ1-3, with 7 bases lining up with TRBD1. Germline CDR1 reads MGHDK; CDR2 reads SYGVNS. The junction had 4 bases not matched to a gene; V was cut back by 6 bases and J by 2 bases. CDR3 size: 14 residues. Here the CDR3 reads CASRETGPGNTIYF. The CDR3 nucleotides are TGTGCCAGCAGAGAGACAGGGCCTGGAAACACCATATATTTT.

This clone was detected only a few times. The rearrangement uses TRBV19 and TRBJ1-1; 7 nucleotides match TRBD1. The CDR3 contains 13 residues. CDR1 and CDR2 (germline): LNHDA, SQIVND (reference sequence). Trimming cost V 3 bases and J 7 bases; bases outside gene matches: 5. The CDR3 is CASSMTGQLEAFF. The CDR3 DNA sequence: TGTGCCAGTAGTATGACGGGACAGCTTGAAGCTTTCTTT.

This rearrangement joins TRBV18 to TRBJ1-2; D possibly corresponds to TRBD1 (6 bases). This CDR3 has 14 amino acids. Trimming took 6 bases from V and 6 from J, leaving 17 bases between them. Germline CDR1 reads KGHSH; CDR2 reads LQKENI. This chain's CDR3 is CASSPFGQYHGYTF. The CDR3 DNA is TGTGCCAGCTCCCCATTTGGACAGTACCATGGCTACACCTTC.

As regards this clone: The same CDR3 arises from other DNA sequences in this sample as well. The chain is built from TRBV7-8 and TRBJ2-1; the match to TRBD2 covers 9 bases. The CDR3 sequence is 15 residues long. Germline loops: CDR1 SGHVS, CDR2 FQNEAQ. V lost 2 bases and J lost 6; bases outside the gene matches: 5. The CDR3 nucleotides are TGTGCCAGCAGCTTAAGGCTAGCGGGGTTCAATGAGCAGTTCTTC. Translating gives CASSLRLAGFNEQFF.

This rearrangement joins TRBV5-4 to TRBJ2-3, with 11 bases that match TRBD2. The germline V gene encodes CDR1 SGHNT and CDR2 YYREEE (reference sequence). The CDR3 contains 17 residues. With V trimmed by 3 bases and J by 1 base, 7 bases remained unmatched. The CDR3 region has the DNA TGTGCCAGCAGCTACCTACTAGCGGGGGCCCGCACAGATACGCAGTATTTT. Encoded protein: CASSYLLAGARTDTQYF. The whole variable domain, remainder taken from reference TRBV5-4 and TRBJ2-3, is ETGVTQSPTHLIKTRGQQVTLRCSSQSGHNTVSWYQQALGQGPQFIFQYYREEENGRGNFPPRFSGLQFPNYSSELNVNALELDDSALYLCASSYLLAGARTDTQYFGPGTRLTVL.

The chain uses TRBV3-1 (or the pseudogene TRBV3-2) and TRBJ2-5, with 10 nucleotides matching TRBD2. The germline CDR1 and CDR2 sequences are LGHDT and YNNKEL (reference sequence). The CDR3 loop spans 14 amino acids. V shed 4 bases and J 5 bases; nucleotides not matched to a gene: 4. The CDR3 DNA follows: TGTGCCAGCAGCCCGAGCGGGAGGGGGGAGACCCAGTACTTC. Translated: CASSPSGRGETQYF.

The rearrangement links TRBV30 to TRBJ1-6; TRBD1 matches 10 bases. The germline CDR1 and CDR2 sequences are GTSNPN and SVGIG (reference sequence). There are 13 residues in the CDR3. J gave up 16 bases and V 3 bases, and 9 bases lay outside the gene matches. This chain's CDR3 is CAWRNRPGQGLHF. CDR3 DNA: TGTGCCTGGAGGAACCGACCGGGACAGGGGCTCCACTTT.

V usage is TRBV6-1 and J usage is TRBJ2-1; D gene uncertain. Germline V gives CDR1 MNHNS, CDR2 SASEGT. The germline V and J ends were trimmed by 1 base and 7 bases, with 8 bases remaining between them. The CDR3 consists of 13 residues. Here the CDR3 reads CASSEVPLNEQFF. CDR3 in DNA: TGTGCCAGCAGTGAAGTTCCTTTGAATGAGCAGTTCTTC.

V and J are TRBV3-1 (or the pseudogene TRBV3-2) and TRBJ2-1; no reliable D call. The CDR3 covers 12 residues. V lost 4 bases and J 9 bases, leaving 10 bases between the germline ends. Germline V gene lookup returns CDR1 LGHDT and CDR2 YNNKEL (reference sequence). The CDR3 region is CASSPYMAEQFF. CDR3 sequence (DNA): TGTGCCAGCAGCCCATACATGGCTGAGCAGTTCTTC.

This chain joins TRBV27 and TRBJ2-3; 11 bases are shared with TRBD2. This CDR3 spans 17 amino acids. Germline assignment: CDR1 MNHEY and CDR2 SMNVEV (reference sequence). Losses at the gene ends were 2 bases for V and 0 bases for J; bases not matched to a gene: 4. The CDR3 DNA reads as TGTGCCAGCAGTTTAGGGACTAGCGGTACTAGCACAGATACGCAGTATTTT. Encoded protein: CASSLGTSGTSTDTQYF.

The CDR3 loop is CASSLWYGPRGTDTQYF. In DNA form, the CDR3 reads TGTGCCAGCAGCTTGTGGTACGGCCCCCGGGGCACAGATACGCAGTATTTT. The chain uses TRBV5-4 and TRBJ2-3; D unclear. Trimming cost V 1 base and J 1 base, with 16 bases left between them. Looked up from germline, CDR1 is SGHNT and CDR2 is YYREEE (reference sequence). This CDR3 comprises 17 residues.

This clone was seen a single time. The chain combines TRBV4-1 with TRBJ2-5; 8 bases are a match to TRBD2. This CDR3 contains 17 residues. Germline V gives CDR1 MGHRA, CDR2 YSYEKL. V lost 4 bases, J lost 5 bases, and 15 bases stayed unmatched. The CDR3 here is CASSPEEAGVRGETQYF. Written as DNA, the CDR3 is TGCGCCAGCAGCCCAGAGGAAGCGGGAGTACGCGGGGAGACCCAGTACTTC.